This T cell receptor (beta chain) was obtained from a study of blood T cell repertoires in COVID-19. Study at large: Italy, Spain and the United States were the sources of the convalescent and acute COVID-19 samples. From T cells, B-cell-depleted T cells, or PBMCs came the material, which was cDNA or gDNA.

Original processing notes: Reference gene primer amplification in the assay estimated nucleated cell counts. TCRdb keeps only in-frame clones here, not all; method: immunoSEQ multiplex PCR. V and J calls and clone size are as listed in that table; D and trimming were resolved from the DNA. The sample records 150,000 to 200,000 clones, around 90% being singletons. CDR1 is SGDLS, CDR2 YYNGEE, per germline. V gave up 0 bases and J gave up 5 bases; unmatched junction bases: 3. This CDR3 spans 14 amino acids. V usage is TRBV9 and J usage is TRBJ2-3; 7 bases align to TRBD2. The sequence derives from a man between 60 and 75 years old with active or convalescent COVID-19. The sequencing sample was made of peripheral blood. In nucleotides, the CDR3 is TGTGCCAGCAGCGTAGGCGGGGGAGGAGATACGCAGTATTTT. As protein: CASSVGGGGDTQYF.